This TCR beta chain is drawn from a study of T cell repertoires in cytomegalovirus infection. Study summary: Both recently identified HLA-C-restricted and well-studied HLA-B-restricted CMV epitopes were used in the study. Public TCR beta signatures indicated both CMV infection and matching HLA type.

TCRdb redid the calling of the reads with MiXCR, one entry per CDR3 protein. This sample has 200,000 or so distinct CDR3 sequences, with around two fifths found just once. Study-wide results and caveats: The ex vivo response was dominated by HLA-C-restricted CMV-specific TCR beta clonotypes.

CDR1 and CDR2 (germline): LGHDT, YNNKEL (reference sequence). The CDR3 is 16 amino acids. V lost 4 bases and J lost 4; bases outside the gene matches: 10. Notes on this clonotype: Its antigen remains unidentified.

The chain is built from TRBV3-1 and TRBJ2-4; 7 nucleotides align to TRBD1. The specimen was CD8+ T cells from cultured PBMCs, collected from culture after CMV antigen stimulation. The clonotype was recovered from a human donor in good health (CMV status not recorded). Some clones in this sample may be carry-over from other donors' samples. This CDR3 reads CASSPRVGGSKNIQYF. The CDR3 DNA reads TGTGCCAGCAGCCCTCGGGTAGGGGGCTCAAAAAACATTCAGTACTTC. The complete variable domain, with remaining parts taken from reference TRBV3-1 and TRBJ2-4, reads DTAVSQTPKYLVTQMGNDKSIKCEQNLGHDTMYWYKQDSKKFLKIMFSYNNKELIINETVPNRFSPKSPDKAHLNLHINSLELGDSAVYFCASSPRVGGSKNIQYFGAGTRLSVL.